This TCR beta chain was identified during a study of T cells in localized non-small cell lung cancer. Remarks on this clone: Its target is not known.

This CDR3 spans 15 amino acids. The germline CDR1 and CDR2 sequences are SGHTA and FQGNSA. V dropped 1 base and J dropped 6; count of bases not matched to a gene: 3. Study results and limitations: The study linked higher blood T cell density to longer overall survival. In uninvolved adjacent lung, T cell clonality reached its highest value, exceeding tumor. A median approximately 61 of the top 100 tumor clones appeared in adjacent lung. Heterogeneity remains possible because sequencing was limited to only one tumor region.

Profiling relied on immunoSEQ multiplex PCR, and the TCRdb table lists in-frame clones only, not all of them. Among 70,000 or so clones, around 85% were seen once, and the ten largest hold 1.3%. The genes are TRBV7-2 and TRBJ2-3; TRBD1 matches 11 bases. The TCR comes from a female donor at least 60 years old with stage I lung adenocarcinoma. The input for sequencing was peripheral blood, taken before any cancer treatment. The DNA of the CDR3 is TGTGCCAGCAGCTTAGGTGGACAGGGGGCGGATACGCAGTATTTT. Translating it yields CASSLGGQGADTQYF.